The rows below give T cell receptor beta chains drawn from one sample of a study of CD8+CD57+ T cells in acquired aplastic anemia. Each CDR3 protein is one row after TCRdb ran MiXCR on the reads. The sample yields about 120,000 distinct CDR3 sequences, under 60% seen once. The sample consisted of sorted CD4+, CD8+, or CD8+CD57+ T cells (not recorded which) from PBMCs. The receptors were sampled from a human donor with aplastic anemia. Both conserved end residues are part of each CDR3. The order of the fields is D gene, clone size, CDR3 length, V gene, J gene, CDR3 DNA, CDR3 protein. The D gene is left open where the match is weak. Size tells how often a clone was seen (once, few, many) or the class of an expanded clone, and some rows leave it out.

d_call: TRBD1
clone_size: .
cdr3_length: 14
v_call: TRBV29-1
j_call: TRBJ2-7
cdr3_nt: TGCAGCGTTGCGGCAAGGGACAGGGTGTACGAGCAGTACTTC
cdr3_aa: CSVAARDRVYEQYF

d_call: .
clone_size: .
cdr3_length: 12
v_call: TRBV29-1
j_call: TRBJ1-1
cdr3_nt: TGCAGCGTTGGGGGTTTGAACACTGAAGCTTTCTTT
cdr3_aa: CSVGGLNTEAFF

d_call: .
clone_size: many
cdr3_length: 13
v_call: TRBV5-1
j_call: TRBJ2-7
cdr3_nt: TGCGCCAGCAGCATCGTCCCGTCCCGGGAGCAGTACTTC
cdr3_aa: CASSIVPSREQYF

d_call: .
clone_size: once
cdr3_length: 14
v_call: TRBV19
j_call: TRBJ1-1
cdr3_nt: TGTGCCAGTAGTATAGTAACCGAGGGGACTGAAGCTTTCTTT
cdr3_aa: CASSIVTEGTEAFF

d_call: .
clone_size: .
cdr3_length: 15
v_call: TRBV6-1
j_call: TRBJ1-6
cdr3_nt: TGTGCCAGCAGTCCCCAGACAGGAAACAATTCACCCCTCCACTTT
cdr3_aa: CASSPQTGNNSPLHF

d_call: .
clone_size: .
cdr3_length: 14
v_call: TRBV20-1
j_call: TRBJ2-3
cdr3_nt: TGCAGTGCTAGTGTTAGCGGGACAGTAGATACGCAGTATTTT
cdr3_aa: CSASVSGTVDTQYF

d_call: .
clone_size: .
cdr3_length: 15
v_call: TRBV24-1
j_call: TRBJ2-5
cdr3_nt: TGTGCCACCAGTGATAGGACAGGAGGGGAAGAGACCCAGTACTTC
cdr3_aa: CATSDRTGGEETQYF

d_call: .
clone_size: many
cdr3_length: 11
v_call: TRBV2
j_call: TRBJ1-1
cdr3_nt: TGTGCCAGTTTCTCAATCACTGAAGCTTTCTTT
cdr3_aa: CASFSITEAFF

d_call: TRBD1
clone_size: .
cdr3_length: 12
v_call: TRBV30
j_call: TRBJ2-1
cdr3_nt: TGTGCCTTAGACAGGGCTCGGAATGAGCAGTTCTTC
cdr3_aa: CALDRARNEQFF

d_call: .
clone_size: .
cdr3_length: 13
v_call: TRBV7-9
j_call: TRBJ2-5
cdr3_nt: TGTGCCAGCAGCTTGTGGGGCCCGGAGACCCAGTACTTC
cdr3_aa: CASSLWGPETQYF

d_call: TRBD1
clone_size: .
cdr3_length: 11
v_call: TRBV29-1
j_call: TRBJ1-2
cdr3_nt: TGCAGCGTTGGGACAGGGGGCGGCTACACCTTC
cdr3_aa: CSVGTGGGYTF

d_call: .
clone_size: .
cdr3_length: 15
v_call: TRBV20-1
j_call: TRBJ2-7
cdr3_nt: TGCAGTGCCCCCAGGGGTGACTATGGTTCGTACGAGCAGTACTTC
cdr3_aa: CSAPRGDYGSYEQYF

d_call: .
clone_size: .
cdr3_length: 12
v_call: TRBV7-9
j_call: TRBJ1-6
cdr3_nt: TGTGCCAGCAGCCCGGGGAATTCACCCCTCCACTTT
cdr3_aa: CASSPGNSPLHF

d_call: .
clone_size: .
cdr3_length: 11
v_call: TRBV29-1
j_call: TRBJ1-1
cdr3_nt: TGCAGCGTTGATGATCGGGCAGGGGCTTTCTTT
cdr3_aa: CSVDDRAGAFF

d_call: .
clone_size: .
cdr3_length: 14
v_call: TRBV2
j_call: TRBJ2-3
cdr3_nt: TGTGCCAGATCCAGACAGACTAGCACAGATACGCAGTATTTT
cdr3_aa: CARSRQTSTDTQYF

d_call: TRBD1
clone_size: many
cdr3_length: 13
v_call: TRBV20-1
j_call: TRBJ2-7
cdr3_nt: TGCAGTGCTTCACAGGGGGTGTCTCGCGAGCAGTACTTC
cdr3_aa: CSASQGVSREQYF

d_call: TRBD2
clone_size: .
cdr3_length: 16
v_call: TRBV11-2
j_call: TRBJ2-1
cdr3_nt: TGTGCCAGCAGCTTAGTCGGACTAGCGGGAGTGAATGAGCAGTTCTTC
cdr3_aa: CASSLVGLAGVNEQFF

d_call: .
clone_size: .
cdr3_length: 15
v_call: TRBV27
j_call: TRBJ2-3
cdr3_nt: TGTGCCAGCAGTCCCACAGTTTCTACCACAGATACGCAGTATTTT
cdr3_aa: CASSPTVSTTDTQYF

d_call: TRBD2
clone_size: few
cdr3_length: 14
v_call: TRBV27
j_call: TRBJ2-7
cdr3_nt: TGTGCCAGCGGACTAGCGGGAGGTCTCGACGAGCAGTACTTC
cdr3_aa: CASGLAGGLDEQYF

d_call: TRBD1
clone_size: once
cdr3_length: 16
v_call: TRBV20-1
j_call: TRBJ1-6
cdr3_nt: TGCAGTGCTAGAGTGGATCTGGCAGGGGGAGATTCACCCCTCCACTTT
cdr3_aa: CSARVDLAGGDSPLHF